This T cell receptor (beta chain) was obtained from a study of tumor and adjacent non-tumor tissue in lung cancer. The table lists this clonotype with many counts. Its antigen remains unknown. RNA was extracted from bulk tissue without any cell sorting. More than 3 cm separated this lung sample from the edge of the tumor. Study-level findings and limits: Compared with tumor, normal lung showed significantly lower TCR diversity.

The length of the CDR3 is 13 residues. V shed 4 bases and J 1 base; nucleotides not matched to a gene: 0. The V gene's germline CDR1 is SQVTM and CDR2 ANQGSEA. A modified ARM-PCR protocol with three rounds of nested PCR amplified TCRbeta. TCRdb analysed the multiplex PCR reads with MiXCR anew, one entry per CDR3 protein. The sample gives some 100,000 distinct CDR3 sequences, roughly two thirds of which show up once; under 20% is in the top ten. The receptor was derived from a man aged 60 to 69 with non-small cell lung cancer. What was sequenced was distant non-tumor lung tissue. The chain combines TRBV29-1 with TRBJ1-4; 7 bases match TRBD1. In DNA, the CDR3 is TGCAGCGTTGGGACAGGAACTAATGAAAAACTGTTTTTT. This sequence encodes CSVGTGTNEKLFF.